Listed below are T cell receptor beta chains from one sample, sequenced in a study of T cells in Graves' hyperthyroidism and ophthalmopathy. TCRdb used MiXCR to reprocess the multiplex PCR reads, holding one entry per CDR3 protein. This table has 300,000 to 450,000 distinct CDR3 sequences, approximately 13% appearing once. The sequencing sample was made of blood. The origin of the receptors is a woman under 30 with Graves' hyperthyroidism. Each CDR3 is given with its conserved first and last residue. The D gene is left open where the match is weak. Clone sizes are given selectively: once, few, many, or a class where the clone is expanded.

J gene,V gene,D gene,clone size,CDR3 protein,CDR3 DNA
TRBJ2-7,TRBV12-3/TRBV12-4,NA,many,CASSLRSYEQYF,TGTGCCAGCAGTCTCCGCTCCTACGAGCAGTACTTC
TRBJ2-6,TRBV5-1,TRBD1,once,CASGKGGQAGIGSGANVLTF,TGCGCCAGCGGAAAAGGGGGACAGGCCGGAATTGGCTCTGGGGCCAACGTCCTGACTTTC
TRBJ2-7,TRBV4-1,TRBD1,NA,CASSQTGGPWGEQYF,TGCGCCAGCAGCCAGACAGGGGGCCCGTGGGGGGAGCAGTACTTC
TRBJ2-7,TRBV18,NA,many,CASSPPEGAGYEQYF,TGTGCCAGCTCACCACCGGAGGGGGCGGGATACGAGCAGTACTTC
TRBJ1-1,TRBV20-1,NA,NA,CSASVTEAFF,TGCAGTGCTAGTGTGACTGAAGCTTTCTTT
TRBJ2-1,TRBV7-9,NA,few,CASSLGVINEQFF,TGTGCCAGCAGCTTAGGAGTTATCAATGAGCAGTTCTTC
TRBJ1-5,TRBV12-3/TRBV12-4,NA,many,CASSPDPNQPQHF,TGTGCCAGCAGTCCGGACCCCAATCAGCCCCAGCATTTT
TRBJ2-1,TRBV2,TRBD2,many,CASSREVTYNEQFF,TGTGCCAGCTCCCGGGAGGTGACCTACAATGAGCAGTTCTTC
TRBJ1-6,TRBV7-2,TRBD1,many,CATNDRVALLHNSPLHF,TGTGCCACCAACGACAGGGTAGCGCTGTTACACAATTCACCCCTCCACTTT
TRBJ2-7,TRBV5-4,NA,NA,CASSAETGAGGQYF,TGTGCCAGCAGCGCGGAGACAGGGGCGGGGGGGCAGTACTTC
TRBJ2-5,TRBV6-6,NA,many,CASSYGRVDGGETQYF,TGTGCCAGCAGTTATGGCCGGGTGGATGGGGGAGAGACCCAGTACTTC
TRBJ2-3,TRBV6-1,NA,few,CASRPSTTDTQYF,TGTGCCAGCAGGCCATCAACCACAGATACGCAGTATTTT
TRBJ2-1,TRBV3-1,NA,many,CASSPSTRTDEQFF,TGTGCCAGCAGCCCTTCGACCCGTACGGATGAGCAGTTCTTC
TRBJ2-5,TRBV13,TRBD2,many,CASSSFPGTSGRERETQYF,TGTGCCAGCAGCTCCTTCCCCGGGACTAGCGGGAGGGAACGAGAGACCCAGTACTTC
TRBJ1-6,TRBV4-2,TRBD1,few,CASSQDQGQGPYNSPLHF,TGTGCCAGCAGCCAAGACCAAGGACAGGGACCCTATAATTCACCCCTCCACTTT
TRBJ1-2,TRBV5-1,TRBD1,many,CASGPDRGYGYTF,TGCGCCAGCGGACCGGACAGGGGCTATGGCTACACCTTC
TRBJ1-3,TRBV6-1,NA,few,CASEVGNTIYF,TGTGCCAGCGAAGTCGGCAACACCATATATTTT
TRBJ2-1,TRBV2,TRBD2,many,CASRAGLAGANEQFF,TGTGCCAGCAGGGCTGGACTAGCGGGAGCAAATGAGCAGTTCTTC
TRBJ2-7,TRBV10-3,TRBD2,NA,CAISDGGAGGPSEQCF,TGTGCCATCAGCGACGGGGGGGCGGGAGGGCCCTCCGAGCAGTGCTTC
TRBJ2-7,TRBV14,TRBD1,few,CASSLGTGGLYEQYF,TGTGCCAGCAGCCTAGGGACAGGGGGACTCTACGAGCAGTACTTC
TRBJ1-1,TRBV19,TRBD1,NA,CASSKDRGGTEAFF,TGTGCCAGTAGTAAGGACAGGGGGGGCACTGAAGCTTTCTTT
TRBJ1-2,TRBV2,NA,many,CASSPPRGDYGYTF,TGTGCCAGCAGCCCCCCCCGGGGGGACTATGGCTACACCTTC
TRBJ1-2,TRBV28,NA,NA,CASSRTRSYGYTF,TGTGCCAGCAGCCGGACCCGTTCCTATGGCTACACCTTC